The clone carrying this TCR beta chain was observed once. Patients were excluded for uncontrolled infection, other autoimmune disease, pregnancy or lactation. RNA transcripts yielded amplified TCR beta CDR3 regions. Researchers ran a first-round RT-PCR on the TCR CDR3 using the HTBI primer set. TCRdb re-called the multiplex PCR reads with MiXCR, one entry per CDR3 protein. The sample records over 500,000 distinct CDR3 sequences, 46% being singletons. The source of the sample is a study of T cells in Graves' hyperthyroidism and ophthalmopathy. Trimming cost V 6 bases and J 0 bases, with 8 bases left between them. Germline CDR1 and CDR2: MNHEY and SVGAGI. The CDR3 contains 13 residues.

The rearrangement uses TRBV6-5 and TRBJ2-5; TRBD1 might be the D (6 bases). The origin of this receptor is an adult woman with Graves' disease, either hyperthyroidism or ophthalmopathy (not recorded which). The sequencing sample was made of peripheral blood or thyroid tissue (not recorded which). This CDR3 is CASRGGHQETQYF. CDR3 in DNA: TGTGCCAGCAGAGGGGGTCACCAAGAGACCCAGTACTTC.